This T cell receptor (beta chain) was documented in a study of early T cells in non-severe SARS-CoV-2 infection. This clonotype was found many times. The antigen is unknown. Findings and caveats of the study: Private and CD4 specificities were missed by VDJdb matching, which favored anti-spike CD8 responses.

CDR1 and CDR2 from the germline V gene are SNHLY and FYNNEI. The V segment lost 6 bases and the J segment 1 base; nucleotides outside the gene matches: 3. The CDR3 runs 14 residues. A single record per CDR3 protein comes from TCRdb applying MiXCR to the 5' RACE reads. Of some 50,000 distinct CDR3 sequences in the sample, about 9.1% were seen once. Sequenced material: whole blood. This sequence joins TRBV2 and TRBJ2-1; the match to TRBD1 covers 7 bases. The sequence was obtained from an adult who was a healthcare worker with PCR-confirmed SARS-CoV-2 infection or an uninfected control (not recorded which). Here the CDR3 DNA reads TGTGCCAGCAGGGAGACAGGGTCCTACAATGAGCAGTTCTTC. It encodes CASRETGSYNEQFF.